These 21 T cell receptor delta chains share one sample of origin, sequenced in a study of gamma-delta T cells after stem cell transplantation. TCRdb fed the RT-PCR reads to CATT. The sample holds 13,000 or so delta-chain clones, roughly 30% seen once. The material sequenced was gamma-delta T cells. These receptors were collected from a human donor. It is not recorded whose cells these are; they may come from a transplant donor.

The chain uses TRDV2 and TRDJ1, with D possibly matching TRDD3 (6 bases). The CDR3 is 15 amino acids. With 7 bases removed from V and 0 bases from J, the gap between germline ends came to 17 bases. Germline V gene data show CDR1 as GEAIGNYY and CDR2 as EKD. In nucleotides, the CDR3 is TGTGCCTGCGAGGGGATGACTGACTACACCGATAAACTCATCTTT. It specifies CACEGMTDYTDKLIF.

CDR3 in amino acids: CASTPSFRTGVDKLIF. As DNA, the CDR3 is TGTGCCTCTACTCCTTCCTTCCGTACTGGGGTGGATAAACTCATCTTT. The V and J genes are TRDV3 and TRDJ1; TRDD2 or TRDD3 may be the D gene (7 bases each). Per the germline V gene, CDR1 is TVYSNPD and CDR2 is GDNSRS (reference sequence). This CDR3 has 16 amino acids. Trimming took 4 bases from V and 5 from J, leaving 26 bases between them. The whole variable domain, remainder taken from reference TRDV3 and TRDJ1, is CDKVTQSSPDQTVASGSEVVLLCTYDTVYSNPDLFWYRIRPDYSFQFVFYGDNSRSEGADFTQGRFSVKHILTQKAFHLVISPVRTEDSATYYCASTPSFRTGVDKLIFGKGTRVTVEP.

On this clone: An end of the junction differs from the germline gene, which may be a read error. Additional DNA sequences in this sample encode the identical CDR3. V and J are TRDV2 and TRDJ3, with 10 positions matching TRDD3. The CDR3 is 20 amino acids. Germline CDR1 and CDR2: GEAIGNYY and EKD. The CDR3 sequence is CACDTVLGDPSSCDTRQMFF. The DNA of the CDR3 is TGTGCCTGTGACACAGTACTGGGGGATCCCAGCTCCTGTGACACCCGCCAGATGTTTTTC.

V usage is TRAV29/DV5 and J usage is TRDJ1; TRDD3 aligns across 13 bases. Per the germline V gene, CDR1 is NSMFDY and CDR2 is ISSIKDK. Trimming cost V 0 bases and J 0 bases; bases outside gene matches: 8. The CDR3 loop spans 18 amino acids. The CDR3 spells CAASARYWGIRHTDKLIF. For the CDR3, the DNA is TGTGCAGCAAGCGCACGGTACTGGGGGATACGTCACACCGATAAACTCATCTTT.

Note on this clone: One junction end disagrees with the germline gene, perhaps due to a read error. V usage is TRDV3 and J usage is TRDJ1; TRDD3 agrees at 12 bases. This CDR3 is built from 25 residues. Germline V gives CDR1 TVYSNPD, CDR2 GDNSRS (reference sequence). In DNA, the CDR3 is TGTGCCTTTACAGGCCACTTCCTCCAGTCCCCCTTTACTGGGGGATACCCCCTGTGGCCCGATAACCTCATCTTT. Translation: CAFTGHFLQSPFTGGYPLWPDNLIF.

The V call is TRDV1, the J call TRDJ1; perhaps D is TRDD2 or TRDD3 (5 bases each). Trimming pared 4 bases from V and 4 bases from J, leaving 40 bases between. The CDR3 extends over 23 amino acids. The V gene's germline CDR1 is TSWWSYY and CDR2 QGS. DNA for the CDR3: TGTGCTCTTGGGGGTCGATACTTCCCAAAGAACTTAAGTATGTGTTGGGGTGGCGATAAACTCATCTTT. Amino acid sequence: CALGGRYFPKNLSMCWGGDKLIF.

This clone was counted a single time. The junction shows a germline mismatch at one end, possibly a read error. Other DNA sequences in the same sample also yield this CDR3. This chain joins TRDV1 and TRDJ2; 11 nucleotides line up with TRDD3. This CDR3 is built from 23 residues. CDR1 is TSWWSYY and CDR2 is QGS in the germline V gene. The CDR3 coding sequence is TGTGCTCTTGGGGAACGAACCCCGGGTGTTGGACTGGGGGATAAGGGTTTGACAGCCCAACTCTTCTTT. Its protein product is CALGERTPGVGLGDKGLTAQLFF.

This chain links TRDV1 with TRDJ1, with 7 bases aligning to TRDD3. Germline V gene sequence: CDR1 TSWWSYY, CDR2 QGS. This CDR3 has 21 amino acids. J gave up 0 bases and V 1 base, and 20 bases lay outside the gene matches. The CDR3, as DNA: TGTGCTCTTGGGGAACGCCCGGGACGATTTGGGGGACCTGGGTACACCGATAAACTCATCTTT. Amino acids: CALGERPGRFGGPGYTDKLIF.

Note on this clone: Other DNA sequences from this sample encode an identical CDR3 as well. The rearrangement links TRDV2 to TRDJ3, with TRDD3 matching over 9 bases. The CDR3 has 16 residues. V trimming: 0 bases; J trimming: 4 bases; junction bases outside the gene matches: 0. Germline CDR1 reads GEAIGNYY; CDR2 reads EKD. CDR3 in amino acids: CACDTWGIWDTRQMFF. In DNA form, the CDR3 reads TGTGCCTGTGACACCTGGGGGATATGGGACACCCGACAGATGTTTTTC.

This clone was recorded a few times. The genes are TRDV2 and TRDJ3; maybe TRDD3 (6 bases). The germline V and J ends were trimmed by 2 bases and 0 bases, with 10 bases remaining between them. The CDR3 runs 17 residues. CDR1 GEAIGNYY and CDR2 EKD come from the germline V gene. The CDR3 region is CACDSTGSSWDTRQMFF. CDR3 DNA: TGTGCCTGTGACAGTACTGGGAGCTCCTGGGACACCCGACAGATGTTTTTC.

This clone has a handful of counts. The chain uses TRAV29/DV5 and TRDJ1; no clear D gene. Trimming took 1 base from V and 2 from J, leaving 27 bases between them. The CDR3 sequence is 19 residues long. The germline V gene encodes CDR1 NSMFDY and CDR2 ISSIKDK. The CDR3 loop reads CAASLNPPLLGGGTDKLIF. The CDR3 DNA follows: TGTGCAGCAAGCTTGAACCCCCCCCTATTAGGCGGAGGAACCGATAAACTCATCTTT.

In this sample, this clone turned up a few times. This chain uses TRDV1 with TRDJ1, with D perhaps matching TRDD3 (5 bases). CDR3 length equals 29 residues. Germline assignment: CDR1 TSWWSYY and CDR2 QGS. V was cut by 2 bases and J by 0 bases, with 52 bases left in between. The CDR3 is CALGEVDITGGGHKRSRLLATRYTDKLIF. The CDR3 DNA reads as TGTGCTCTTGGGGAAGTAGACATAACGGGGGGGGGCCACAAAAGGTCCCGTCTACTGGCGACGAGGTACACCGATAAACTCATCTTT.

This clone was detected only a few times. There is a difference at residue 13 between the TCRdb protein and the DNA translation, so the protein given here was translated from the DNA. This chain joins TRDV2 and TRDJ1; D is perhaps TRDD3 (6 bases). The CDR3 covers 16 residues. CDR1 and CDR2 (germline): GEAIGNYY, EKD. CDR3 nucleotide sequence: TGTGCCTGTGAAGAGGGGGGAGGACGCAAGACCGATAGACTCATCTTT. It translates to CACEEGGGRKTDRLIF.

The chain is built from TRDV3 and TRDJ1; 13 nucleotides match TRDD3. This CDR3 comprises 20 residues. Looked up from germline, CDR1 is TVYSNPD and CDR2 is GDNSRS (reference sequence). Trimming removed 2 bases from V and 3 bases from J; junction bases left unmatched: 21. The CDR3 is CAFSTILLETGGYGADKLIF. CDR3 nucleotides: TGTGCCTTTTCGACGATCCTACTTGAGACTGGGGGATACGGAGCCGATAAACTCATCTTT. Looking up the rest from reference TRDV3 and TRDJ1 gives the full variable domain: CDKVTQSSPDQTVASGSEVVLLCTYDTVYSNPDLFWYRIRPDYSFQFVFYGDNSRSEGADFTQGRFSVKHILTQKAFHLVISPVRTEDSATYYCAFSTILLETGGYGADKLIFGKGTRVTVEP.

This clone was counted only a few times. The rearrangement links TRDV1 to TRDJ1; TRDD3 agrees at 11 bases. This CDR3 region has 22 residues. CDR1 is TSWWSYY and CDR2 is QGS in the germline V gene. Trimming cost V 5 bases and J 1 base; bases outside gene matches: 24. CDR3 nucleotide sequence: TGTGCTCTTGGGTACGCTCCTTCCTACGGGGGGTACTGGGGGATATCCACCGATAAACTCATCTTT. Its translation: CALGYAPSYGGYWGISTDKLIF.

The genes are TRDV1 and TRDJ1; 8 bases agree with TRDD3. The CDR3 totals 22 residues. Germline V gene lookup returns CDR1 TSWWSYY and CDR2 QGS. The CDR3, as DNA: TGTGCCCTTTGCCTAAGGGGACCTTCCCACCCATACTGGGGGCCCCAAACCGATAAACTCATCTTT. Its translation is CALCLRGPSHPYWGPQTDKLIF.

A word on this clone: The same CDR3 is also encoded by other DNA sequences in this sample. The rearrangement joins TRDV3 to TRDJ1; D gene uncertain. This CDR3 is 15 amino acids long. Germline V gene sequence: CDR1 TVYSNPD, CDR2 GDNSRS (reference sequence). V was cut by 4 bases and J by 0 bases, with 18 bases left in between. CDR3 in DNA: TGTGCCTCTCCCCATGGTGGTGTTTACACCGATAAACTCATCTTT. Its protein is CASPHGGVYTDKLIF. The variable domain in full, with the rest retrieved from reference TRDV3 and TRDJ1, is CDKVTQSSPDQTVASGSEVVLLCTYDTVYSNPDLFWYRIRPDYSFQFVFYGDNSRSEGADFTQGRFSVKHILTQKAFHLVISPVRTEDSATYYCASPHGGVYTDKLIFGKGTRVTVEP.

This chain connects TRDV2 to TRDJ3, with TRDD3 matching 9 bases. In germline, CDR1 is GEAIGNYY, CDR2 EKD. The CDR3 spans 19 residues. V was clipped by 2 bases and J by 0 bases; unmatched bases: 7. CDR3 residues: CACDNSYWGSSWDTRQMFF. CDR3 sequence (DNA): TGTGCCTGTGACAATTCCTACTGGGGGAGCTCCTGGGACACCCGACAGATGTTTTTC.

This rearrangement joins TRDV1 to TRDJ1; D unclear. Per the germline V gene, CDR1 is TSWWSYY and CDR2 is QGS. The CDR3 extends over 13 amino acids. Trimming left V 2 bases short and J 0 bases short, with 4 bases between. CDR3: CALGEYYTDKLIF. DNA for the CDR3: TGTGCTCTTGGGGAATATTACACCGATAAACTCATCTTT.

The sample holds a few counts of this clone. The rearrangement links TRDV2 to TRDJ1; D possibly corresponds to TRDD1 (5 bases). The germline V and J ends were trimmed by 4 bases and 9 bases, with 14 bases remaining between them. CDR1 and CDR2 (germline): GEAIGNYY, EKD. The CDR3 length is 12 residues. The CDR3 nucleotides read TGTGCCTGTGAATGGGAAATCGGTCAACTCATCTTT. Its translation is CACEWEIGQLIF.

The chain employs TRDV1 and TRDJ1; 8 bases fit TRDD3. V shed 6 bases, J shed 0 bases, and the junction held 24 bases outside the gene matches. The CDR3 sequence is 21 residues long. From germline, CDR1 is TSWWSYY and CDR2 QGS. CDR3 nucleotide sequence: TGTGCTCTTGGATTTTCCGGGGCGAACTGGGGGGAAACCCTGTACACCGATAAACTCATCTTT. Translation: CALGFSGANWGETLYTDKLIF.